A selection of T cell receptor beta chains follows, all from one sample in a study of post-analysis software for immune sequencing data. TCRdb processed the PCR reads anew with MiXCR; each CDR3 protein has one entry. Of a few hundred thousand distinct CDR3 sequences detected, 40% to 55% appear once; the ten largest clones hold 12%. The sequencing sample was made of blood. These TCRs come from a girl aged 10-17 years with multiple sclerosis. Both conserved end residues are part of each CDR3. A D gene is named only where the DNA matches it firmly. Not all rows give a size; the values are once, few, many and, for expanded clones, a class.

size	V	J	D	CDR3	DNA
-	TRBV29-1	TRBJ2-5	-	CSVEDPGAQYF	TGCAGCGTTGAAGATCCGGGTGCCCAGTACTTC
-	TRBV20-1	TRBJ1-5	-	CSAGEGEVFVPQHF	TGCAGTGCTGGGGAAGGGGAGGTATTTGTGCCCCAGCATTTT
-	TRBV4-3	TRBJ1-3	-	CASSQGHRAGSSGNTIYF	TGCGCCAGCAGCCAAGGACACAGGGCCGGAAGCTCTGGAAACACCATATATTTT
-	TRBV20-1	TRBJ2-7	-	CSAPIPTGGLYEQYF	TGCAGTGCGCCCATTCCAACCGGAGGTTTGTACGAGCAGTACTTC
-	TRBV5-1	TRBJ2-5	TRBD2	CASSLTSGNDETQYF	TGCGCCAGCAGCTTGACTAGCGGGAATGATGAGACCCAGTACTTC
few	TRBV3-1	TRBJ2-1	-	CASSPQGNEQFF	TGTGCCAGCAGCCCCCAGGGTAATGAGCAGTTCTTC
few	TRBV28	TRBJ1-2	-	CASSLTKDGYTF	TGTGCCAGCAGCCTGACCAAGGATGGCTACACCTTC
few	TRBV24-1	TRBJ2-3	TRBD2	CATSDLRLAESTDTQYF	TGTGCCACCAGTGATTTGAGGCTAGCGGAGAGCACAGATACGCAGTATTTT
-	TRBV7-9	TRBJ2-3	TRBD2	CASSLTSGRAGADTQYF	TGTGCCAGCAGCCTTACTAGCGGGAGGGCCGGGGCAGATACGCAGTATTTT
-	TRBV28	TRBJ2-3	TRBD2	CASSSGASGADTQYF	TGTGCCAGCAGTTCTGGGGCTAGCGGAGCAGATACGCAGTATTTT
few	TRBV4-1	TRBJ1-5	-	CASSQDRDPVRVQPQHF	TGCGCCAGCAGCCAAGATCGGGATCCAGTAAGGGTCCAGCCCCAGCATTTT
-	TRBV20-1	TRBJ1-5	-	CSARDPAAEGSNQPQHF	TGCAGTGCTAGAGATCCGGCGGCCGAGGGGAGCAATCAGCCCCAGCATTTT
-	TRBV4-1	TRBJ2-1	TRBD2	CASSQSAAGAYNEQFF	TGCGCCAGCAGCCAAAGCGCGGCGGGAGCGTACAATGAGCAGTTCTTC
-	TRBV4-1	TRBJ1-5	-	CASSQGARGAGQPQHF	TGCGCCAGCAGCCAAGGGGCTAGAGGGGCGGGTCAGCCCCAGCATTTT
few	TRBV6-5	TRBJ1-2	TRBD1	CASSRDRAFYGYTF	TGTGCCAGCAGTCGGGACAGGGCCTTCTATGGCTACACCTTC
few	TRBV7-2	TRBJ2-1	-	CASSLGARDDKQFF	TGTGCCAGCAGCTTAGGGGCCCGAGATGACAAGCAGTTCTTC
-	TRBV6-1	TRBJ1-2	-	CASSSKLGGNGYTF	TGTGCCAGCAGTTCCAAGTTGGGGGGGAATGGCTACACCTTC
few	TRBV24-1	TRBJ2-1	-	CATSDLPYLGNEQFF	TGTGCCACCAGTGATTTGCCTTACCTGGGCAATGAGCAGTTCTTC
-	TRBV10-2	TRBJ2-7	TRBD2	CASSEGGLAGAGDEYF	TGCGCCAGCAGTGAGGGGGGACTAGCGGGAGCCGGGGACGAGTACTTC
few	TRBV21-1	TRBJ2-7	-	CASSRWYPGLANTYEQYF	TGTGCCAGCAGCAGGTGGTATCCGGGACTAGCGAATACCTACGAGCAGTACTTC
-	TRBV7-2	TRBJ1-2	-	CASSLAAMNYGYTF	TGTGCCAGCAGCTTAGCTGCCATGAACTATGGCTACACCTTC
-	TRBV5-1	TRBJ1-2	-	CASSLEAGFKYGYTF	TGCGCCAGCAGCTTGGAGGCAGGGTTTAAATATGGCTACACCTTC
once	TRBV29-1	TRBJ1-1	-	CSSRTVGTEAFF	TGCAGCTCGCGGACAGTGGGCACTGAAGCTTTCTTT
-	TRBV27	TRBJ2-1	TRBD2	CASSSGLVGEQFF	TGTGCCAGTAGTTCCGGACTAGTCGGGGAGCAGTTCTTC
-	TRBV20-1	TRBJ1-1	TRBD1	CSASDRVRGFRPEAFF	TGCAGTGCTAGCGACAGGGTCAGAGGGTTTCGTCCTGAAGCTTTCTTT
few	TRBV28	TRBJ2-1	-	CASSGDTNYNEQFF	TGTGCCAGCAGCGGAGACACTAACTACAATGAGCAGTTCTTC
few	TRBV28	TRBJ2-1	-	CASSLDAGSSYNEQFF	TGTGCCAGCAGTTTAGACGCGGGTAGCTCCTACAATGAGCAGTTCTTC
-	TRBV28	TRBJ2-5	-	CASSNSVETQYF	TGTGCCAGCAGTAACTCCGTGGAGACCCAGTACTTC
-	TRBV5-1	TRBJ2-3	-	CASSLEEEDTQYF	TGCGCCAGCAGCTTGGAAGAGGAAGATACGCAGTATTTT
-	TRBV9	TRBJ2-2	-	CASSASEREGTGELFF	TGTGCCAGCAGCGCTAGCGAAAGGGAAGGCACCGGGGAGCTGTTTTTT
-	TRBV6-5	TRBJ1-1	-	CASSYSPRRDGRKNTEAFF	TGTGCCAGCAGTTATTCCCCCCGCCGGGACGGTAGGAAGAACACTGAAGCTTTCTTT
few	TRBV7-2	TRBJ2-1	-	CASSPGGSSYNEQFF	TGTGCCAGCAGCCCAGGGGGGAGCTCCTACAATGAGCAGTTCTTC
-	TRBV12-3/TRBV12-4	TRBJ2-7	-	CASSHRVGDEQYF	TGTGCCAGCAGTCACCGAGTAGGCGATGAGCAGTACTTC
few	TRBV29-1	TRBJ2-5	-	CSVVEIGTQYF	TGCAGCGTTGTTGAGATCGGGACCCAGTACTTC
-	TRBV12-3/TRBV12-4	TRBJ2-5	-	CASKQEYQETQYF	TGTGCCAGCAAACAAGAGTACCAAGAGACCCAGTACTTC
few	TRBV6-4	TRBJ2-5	-	CASSGAMGDGETQYF	TGTGCCAGCAGTGGGGCCATGGGAGACGGGGAGACCCAGTACTTC
-	TRBV5-1	TRBJ2-3	-	CASSLASKPSDTQYF	TGCGCCAGCAGCTTGGCCTCTAAGCCCTCCGATACGCAGTATTTT
once	TRBV28	TRBJ1-4	-	CASSRQHNEKLFF	TGTGCCAGCAGTAGACAGCATAATGAAAAACTGTTTTTT
few	TRBV29-1	TRBJ2-3	TRBD1	CSADRGRGTDTQYF	TGCAGCGCCGACAGGGGGCGCGGCACAGATACGCAGTATTTT
once	TRBV12-3/TRBV12-4	TRBJ1-2	-	CASSPDSLYGYTF	TGTGCCAGCAGTCCCGACAGTCTCTATGGCTACACCTTC
few	TRBV25-1	TRBJ2-7	TRBD2	CASSGSGKEYEQYF	TGTGCCAGCAGTGGTAGCGGGAAAGAATACGAGCAGTACTTC
once	TRBV6-1	TRBJ1-4	-	CASSPGTPATNEKLFF	TGTGCCAGCAGTCCCGGGACCCCTGCAACTAATGAAAAACTGTTTTTT
-	TRBV4-2	TRBJ1-5	-	CASSQGPGWNQPQHF	TGTGCCAGCAGCCAAGGGCCTGGATGGAATCAGCCCCAGCATTTT
few	TRBV25-1	TRBJ2-5	-	CASTPNILRGAPKETQYF	TGTGCCAGCACCCCAAACATCCTCAGGGGGGCCCCAAAAGAGACCCAGTACTTC
-	TRBV12-3/TRBV12-4	TRBJ1-5	TRBD1	CASGVTGAHNQPQHF	TGTGCCAGCGGAGTAACAGGGGCCCACAATCAGCCCCAGCATTTT
few	TRBV6-1	TRBJ2-3	-	CASSELGGTKGDTQYF	TGTGCCAGCAGTGAATTGGGTGGTACCAAGGGAGATACGCAGTATTTT
-	TRBV20-1	TRBJ2-1	TRBD2	CSASLTSGSIHEQFF	TGCAGTGCTAGCCTGACTAGCGGGAGTATACATGAGCAGTTCTTC
once	TRBV18	TRBJ2-7	-	CASSPRAGSGYEQYF	TGTGCCAGCTCACCACGGGCAGGGAGTGGGTACGAGCAGTACTTC
few	TRBV24-1	TRBJ2-5	-	CATSESSIGETQYF	TGTGCCACCAGTGAGAGTAGCATTGGAGAGACCCAGTACTTC
-	TRBV29-1	TRBJ1-5	-	CSVVAGEGNQPQHF	TGCAGCGTTGTAGCAGGGGAGGGCAATCAGCCCCAGCATTTT
few	TRBV25-1	TRBJ2-5	TRBD2	CASSEGTSGETQYF	TGTGCCAGCAGTGAAGGGACTAGCGGAGAGACCCAGTACTTC
-	TRBV28	TRBJ1-4	-	CASGRGSNEKLFF	TGTGCCAGCGGAAGAGGGTCTAATGAAAAACTGTTTTTT
-	TRBV28	TRBJ2-1	TRBD2	CASSRGLAGVEQFF	TGTGCCAGCAGTCGAGGACTAGCGGGAGTTGAGCAGTTCTTC
few	TRBV7-3	TRBJ2-3	-	CASSLGPTRTDTQYF	TGTGCCAGCAGCCTAGGCCCCACACGCACAGATACGCAGTATTTT